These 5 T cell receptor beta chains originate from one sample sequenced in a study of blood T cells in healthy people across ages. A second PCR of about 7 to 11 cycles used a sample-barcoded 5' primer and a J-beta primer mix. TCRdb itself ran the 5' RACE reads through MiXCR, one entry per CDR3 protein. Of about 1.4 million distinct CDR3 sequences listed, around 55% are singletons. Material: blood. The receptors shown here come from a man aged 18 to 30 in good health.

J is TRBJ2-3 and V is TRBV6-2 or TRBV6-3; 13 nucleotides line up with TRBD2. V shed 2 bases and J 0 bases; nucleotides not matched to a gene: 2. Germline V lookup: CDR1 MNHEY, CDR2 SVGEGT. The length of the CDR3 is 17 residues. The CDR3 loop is CASSYPGLAGSTDTQYF. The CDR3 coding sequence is TGTGCCAGCAGTTACCCGGGACTAGCGGGGAGCACAGATACGCAGTATTTT.

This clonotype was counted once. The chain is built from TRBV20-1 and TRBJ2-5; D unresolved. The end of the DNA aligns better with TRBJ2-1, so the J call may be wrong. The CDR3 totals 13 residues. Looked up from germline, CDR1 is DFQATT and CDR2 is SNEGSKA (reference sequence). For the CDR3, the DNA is TGCAGTGCTAGTCTGATTATACAAGAGACCCAGTTCTTC. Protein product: CSASLIIQETQFF.

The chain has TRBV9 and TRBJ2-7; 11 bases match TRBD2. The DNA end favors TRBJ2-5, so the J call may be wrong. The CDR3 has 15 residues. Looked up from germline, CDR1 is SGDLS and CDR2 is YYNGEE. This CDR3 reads CASSPSSGGFETQYF. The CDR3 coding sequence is TGTGCCAGCAGCCCATCTAGCGGGGGGTTTGAGACCCAGTACTTC.

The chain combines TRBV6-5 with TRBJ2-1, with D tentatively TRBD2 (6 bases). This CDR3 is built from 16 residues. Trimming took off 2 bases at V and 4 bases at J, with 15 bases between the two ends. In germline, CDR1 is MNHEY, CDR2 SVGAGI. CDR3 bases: TGTGCCAGCAGTTACGATATCTCTAGCGAATACAATGAGCAGTTCTTC. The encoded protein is CASSYDISSEYNEQFF.

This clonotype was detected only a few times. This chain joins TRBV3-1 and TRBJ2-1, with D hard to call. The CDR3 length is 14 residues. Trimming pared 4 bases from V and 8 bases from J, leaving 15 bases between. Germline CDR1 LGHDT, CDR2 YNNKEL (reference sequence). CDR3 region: CASSLPLRGDEQFF. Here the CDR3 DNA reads TGTGCCAGCAGCCTCCCCCTACGTGGGGATGAGCAGTTCTTC.